This TCR beta chain was observed in a study of neurological immune-mediated disorders. General study findings and limits: Expansion of TCR clones was greatest in HTLV-1-associated myelopathy and smallest in multiple sclerosis, where it fell below that of healthy controls.

This clonotype is a singleton in its sample. Its target is not known. A much larger clone lies one base from this, so it may be a read error. The cDNA was generated by 5'RACE with 10-nucleotide random UMIs. TCRdb called the 5' RACE reads again in MiXCR, with one record for every CDR3 protein. Among approximately 25,000 distinct CDR3 sequences listed, roughly 20% were seen once. V was cut by 7 bases and J by 3 bases, with 23 bases left in between. CDR1 and CDR2 (germline): SGHDN, FVKESK. The CDR3 extends over 17 amino acids. Healthy control samples came from blood bank volunteers in Maryland, USA. The genes are TRBV14 and TRBJ2-3; perhaps TRBD2 as D (6 bases). The source material was PBMCs. This sequence was found in a woman in her fifties or sixties in good health. The CDR3 DNA reads as TGTGCCAGCATCCGGGCGGGACGGAGGAAGGCAACAGATACGCAGTATTTT. Its translation: CASIRAGRRKATDTQYF.